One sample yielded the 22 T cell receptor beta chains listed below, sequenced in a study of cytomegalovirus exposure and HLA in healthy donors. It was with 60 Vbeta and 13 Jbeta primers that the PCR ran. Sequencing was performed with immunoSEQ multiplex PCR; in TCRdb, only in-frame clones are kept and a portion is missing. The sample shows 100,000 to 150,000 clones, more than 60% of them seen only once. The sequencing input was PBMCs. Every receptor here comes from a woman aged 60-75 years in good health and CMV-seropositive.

CDR3 residues: CSGRDSEAFF. CDR3 in DNA: TGCAGCGGGCGGGACAGTGAAGCTTTCTTT. The genes are TRBV29-1 and TRBJ1-1; 7 bases are a match to TRBD1. Germline values: CDR1 SQVTM, CDR2 ANQGSEA. The CDR3 sequence is 10 residues long. Unmatched junction bases numbered 3, after V lost 7 bases and J lost 7 bases.

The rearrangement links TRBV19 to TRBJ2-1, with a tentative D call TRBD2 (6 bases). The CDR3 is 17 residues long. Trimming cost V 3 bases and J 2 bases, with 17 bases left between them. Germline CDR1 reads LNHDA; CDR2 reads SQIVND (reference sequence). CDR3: CASSILLSGLPYNEQFF. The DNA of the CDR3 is TGTGCCAGTAGTATCCTACTTTCGGGACTGCCCTACAATGAGCAGTTCTTC.

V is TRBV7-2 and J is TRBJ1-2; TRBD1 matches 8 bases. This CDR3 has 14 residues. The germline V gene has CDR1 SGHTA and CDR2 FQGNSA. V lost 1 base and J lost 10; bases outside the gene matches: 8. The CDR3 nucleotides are TGTGCCAGCAGCTTAGTGGGACAGGCCGGATTCTACACCTTC. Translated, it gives CASSLVGQAGFYTF.

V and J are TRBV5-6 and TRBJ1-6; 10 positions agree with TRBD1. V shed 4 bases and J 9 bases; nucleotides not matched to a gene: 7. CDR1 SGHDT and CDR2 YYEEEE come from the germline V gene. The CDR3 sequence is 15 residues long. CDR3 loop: CASSLTGGAGSPLHF. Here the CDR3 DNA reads TGTGCCAGCAGCCTGACAGGGGGCGCCGGTTCACCCCTCCACTTT.

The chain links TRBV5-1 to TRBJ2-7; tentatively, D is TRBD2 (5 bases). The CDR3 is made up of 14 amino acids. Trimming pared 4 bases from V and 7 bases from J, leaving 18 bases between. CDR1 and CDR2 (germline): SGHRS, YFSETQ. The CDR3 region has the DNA TGCGCCAGCAGCCAAGGGCAGGCGGGCGGTGAGCAGTACTTC. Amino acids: CASSQGQAGGEQYF.

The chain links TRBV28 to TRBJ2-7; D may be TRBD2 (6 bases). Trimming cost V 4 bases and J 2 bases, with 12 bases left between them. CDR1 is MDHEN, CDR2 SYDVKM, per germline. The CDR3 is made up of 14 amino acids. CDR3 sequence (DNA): TGTGCCAGCAGTTCTCGGGGAGGCCCCTACGAGCAGTACTTC. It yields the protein CASSSRGGPYEQYF.

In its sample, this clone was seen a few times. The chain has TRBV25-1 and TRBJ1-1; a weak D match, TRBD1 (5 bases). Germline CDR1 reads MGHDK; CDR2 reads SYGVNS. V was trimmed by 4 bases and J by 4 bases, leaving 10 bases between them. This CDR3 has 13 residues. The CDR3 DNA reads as TGTGCCAGCAGTGTGGGACTCCCCACTGAAGCTTTCTTT. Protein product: CASSVGLPTEAFF.

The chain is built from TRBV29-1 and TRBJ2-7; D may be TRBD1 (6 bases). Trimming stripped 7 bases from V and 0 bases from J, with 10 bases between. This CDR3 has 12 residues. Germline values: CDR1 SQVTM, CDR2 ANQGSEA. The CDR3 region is CSAGQFSYEQYF. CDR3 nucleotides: TGCAGCGCCGGACAGTTCTCCTACGAGCAGTACTTC.

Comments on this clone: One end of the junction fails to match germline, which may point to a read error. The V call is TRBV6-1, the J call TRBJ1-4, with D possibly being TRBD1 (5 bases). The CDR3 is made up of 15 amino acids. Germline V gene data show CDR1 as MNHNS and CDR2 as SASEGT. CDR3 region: CASCVRWGANEKLLF. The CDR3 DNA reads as TGTGCCAGCTGCGTTAGGTGGGGCGCAAATGAAAAACTGCTTTTT.

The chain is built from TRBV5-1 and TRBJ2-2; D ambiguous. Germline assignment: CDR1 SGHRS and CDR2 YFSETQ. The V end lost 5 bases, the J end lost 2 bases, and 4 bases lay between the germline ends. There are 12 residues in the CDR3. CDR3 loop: CASSYNTGELFF. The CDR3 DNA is TGCGCCAGCAGTTATAACACCGGGGAGCTGTTTTTT.

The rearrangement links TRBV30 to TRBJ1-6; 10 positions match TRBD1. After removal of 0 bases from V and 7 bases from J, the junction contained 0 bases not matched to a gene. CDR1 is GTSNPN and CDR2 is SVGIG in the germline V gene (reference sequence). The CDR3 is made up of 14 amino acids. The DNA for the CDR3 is TGTGCCTGGAGTGTGGGACAGGGGAATTCACCCCTCCACTTT. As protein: CAWSVGQGNSPLHF.

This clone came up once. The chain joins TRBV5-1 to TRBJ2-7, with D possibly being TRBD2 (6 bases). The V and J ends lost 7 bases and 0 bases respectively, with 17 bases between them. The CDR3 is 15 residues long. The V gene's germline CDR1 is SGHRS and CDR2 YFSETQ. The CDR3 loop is CASAGDFLNSYEQYF. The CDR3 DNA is TGCGCCAGCGCTGGGGACTTCCTAAACTCCTACGAGCAGTACTTC.

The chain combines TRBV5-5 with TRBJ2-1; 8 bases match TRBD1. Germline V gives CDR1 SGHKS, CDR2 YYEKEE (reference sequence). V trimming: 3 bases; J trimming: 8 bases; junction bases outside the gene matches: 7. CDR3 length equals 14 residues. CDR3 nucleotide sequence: TGTGCCAGCAGCTCCGGACAGGGAGTGGATGAGCAGTTCTTC. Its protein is CASSSGQGVDEQFF.

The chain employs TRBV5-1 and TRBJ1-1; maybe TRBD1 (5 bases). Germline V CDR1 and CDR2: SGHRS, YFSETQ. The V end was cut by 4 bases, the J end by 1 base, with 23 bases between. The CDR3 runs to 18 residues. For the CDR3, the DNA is TGCGCCAGCAGCCCATGGAGACAGAAACAAGTAACGAACACTGAAGCTTTCTTT. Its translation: CASSPWRQKQVTNTEAFF.

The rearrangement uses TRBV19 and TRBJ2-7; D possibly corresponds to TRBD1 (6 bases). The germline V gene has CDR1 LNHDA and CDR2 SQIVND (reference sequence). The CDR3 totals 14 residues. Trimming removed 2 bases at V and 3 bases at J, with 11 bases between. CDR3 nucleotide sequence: TGTGCCAGTAGTATATGGCAGGGACACTACGAGCAGTACTTC. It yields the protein CASSIWQGHYEQYF.

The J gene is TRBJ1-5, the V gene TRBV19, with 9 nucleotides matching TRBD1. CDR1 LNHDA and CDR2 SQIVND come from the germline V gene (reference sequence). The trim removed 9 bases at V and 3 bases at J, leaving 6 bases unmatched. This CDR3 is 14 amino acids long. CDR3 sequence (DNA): TGTGCCAGAAAAGACAGGGGGTACAATCAGCCCCAGCATTTT. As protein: CARKDRGYNQPQHF. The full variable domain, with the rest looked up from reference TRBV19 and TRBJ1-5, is DGGITQSPKYLFRKEGQNVTLSCEQNLNHDAMYWYRQDPGQGLRLIYYSQIVNDFQKGDIAEGYSVSREKKESFPLTVTSAQKNPTAFYLCARKDRGYNQPQHFGDGTRLSIL.

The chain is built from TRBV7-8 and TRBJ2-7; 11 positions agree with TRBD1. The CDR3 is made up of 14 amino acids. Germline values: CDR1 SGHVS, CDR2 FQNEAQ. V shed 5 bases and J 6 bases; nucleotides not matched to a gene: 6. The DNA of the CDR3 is TGTGCCAGCAGCCCGGACAGGGGGCCGAGCGAGCAGTACTTC. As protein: CASSPDRGPSEQYF.

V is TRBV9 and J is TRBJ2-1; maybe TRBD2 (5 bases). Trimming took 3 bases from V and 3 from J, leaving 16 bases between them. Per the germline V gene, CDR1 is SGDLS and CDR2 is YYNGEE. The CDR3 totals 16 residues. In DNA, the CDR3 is TGTGCCAGCAGCGCCCAGGTGGAGGCTAGCTACAATGAGCAGTTCTTC. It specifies CASSAQVEASYNEQFF.

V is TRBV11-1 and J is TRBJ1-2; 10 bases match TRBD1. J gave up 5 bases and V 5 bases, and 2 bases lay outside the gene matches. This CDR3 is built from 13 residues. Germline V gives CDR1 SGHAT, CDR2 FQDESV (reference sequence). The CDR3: CASSQDRGYGYTF. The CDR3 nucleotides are TGTGCCAGCAGCCAGGACAGGGGGTATGGCTACACCTTC.

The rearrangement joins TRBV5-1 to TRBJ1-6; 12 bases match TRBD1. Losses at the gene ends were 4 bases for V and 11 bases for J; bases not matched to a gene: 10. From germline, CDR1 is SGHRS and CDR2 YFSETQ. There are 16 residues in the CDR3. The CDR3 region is CASSGGQGARGAPLHF. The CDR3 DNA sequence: TGCGCCAGCAGCGGGGGACAGGGGGCAAGGGGCGCACCCCTCCACTTT.

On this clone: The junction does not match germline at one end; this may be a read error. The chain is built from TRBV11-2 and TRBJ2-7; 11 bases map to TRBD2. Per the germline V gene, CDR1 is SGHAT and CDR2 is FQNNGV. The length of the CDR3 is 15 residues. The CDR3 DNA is TGTGCCAGCAGATTAGCGGGAGGGAGTTCCTACGAGCAGTACTTC. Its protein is CASRLAGGSSYEQYF.

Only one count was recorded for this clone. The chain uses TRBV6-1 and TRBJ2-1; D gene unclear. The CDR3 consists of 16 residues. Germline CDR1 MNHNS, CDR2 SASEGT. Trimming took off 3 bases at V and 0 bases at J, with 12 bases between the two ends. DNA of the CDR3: TGTGCCAGCAGTGACAGAAGTTCTAGCTCCTACAATGAGCAGTTCTTC. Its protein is CASSDRSSSSYNEQFF.